Shown below are 7 T cell receptor beta chains from a single sample sequenced in a study of blood T cell repertoires in COVID-19. TCRdb keeps only in-frame clones here, not all; method: immunoSEQ multiplex PCR. The profile shows around 280,000 clones, around 81% of them singletons. The sample taken for sequencing was peripheral blood. These receptor sequences come from a woman in her 50s with active or convalescent COVID-19.

The chain recombines TRBV19 with TRBJ1-5; D might be TRBD1 (6 bases). The length of the CDR3 is 13 residues. The ends were cut back, 6 bases at V and 6 bases at J, with 12 bases in the middle. The germline V gene has CDR1 LNHDA and CDR2 SQIVND (reference sequence). This CDR3 is CASSLQTGQPQHF. Here the CDR3 DNA reads TGTGCCAGTAGCCTTCAGACAGGTCAGCCCCAGCATTTT.

This chain uses TRBV28 with TRBJ1-5; D perhaps matches TRBD1 (5 bases). This CDR3 contains 16 residues. Germline loops: CDR1 MDHEN, CDR2 SYDVKM. V lost 5 bases, J lost 2 bases, and 16 bases lay in between. The DNA for the CDR3 is TGTGCCAGCAGTCGACCCCCGACAGTCGGCAATCAGCCCCAGCATTTT. Translating gives CASSRPPTVGNQPQHF.

The chain employs TRBV27 and TRBJ2-1; D may be TRBD2 (5 bases). CDR1 and CDR2 from the germline V gene are MNHEY and SMNVEV (reference sequence). The CDR3 consists of 13 residues. Trimming stripped 5 bases from V and 4 bases from J, with 9 bases between. The CDR3 sequence: CASSKDLYNEQFF. The CDR3 nucleotides read TGTGCCAGCAGTAAGGACTTGTACAATGAGCAGTTCTTC.

The chain has TRBV19 and TRBJ1-1; 9 bases match TRBD1. CDR1 is LNHDA and CDR2 is SQIVND in the germline V gene (reference sequence). The CDR3 runs to 17 residues. V lost 3 bases, J lost 0 bases, and 8 bases stayed unmatched. Written as DNA, the CDR3 is TGTGCCAGTAGTATCCCCACAGGGGGCGGAATGAACACTGAAGCTTTCTTT. Translating it yields CASSIPTGGGMNTEAFF.

This clone was seen a handful of times. V and J are TRBV5-1 and TRBJ1-1; perhaps TRBD1 as D (5 bases). Germline assignment: CDR1 SGHRS and CDR2 YFSETQ. V was cut by 2 bases and J by 4 bases, with 21 bases left in between. This CDR3 contains 17 residues. The CDR3 protein is CASSLKMGGAGGTEAFF. The DNA for the CDR3 is TGCGCCAGCAGCTTAAAAATGGGAGGGGCCGGCGGCACTGAAGCTTTCTTT.

The gene calls are TRBV10-3 and TRBJ1-4; D is uncertain. The CDR3 spans 13 residues. Trimming shortened V by 11 bases and J by 3 bases, and 13 bases separated the two germline ends. CDR1 and CDR2 (germline): ENHRY, SYGVKD. The CDR3 DNA reads TGTGCCGTCGCGGTTGTTCCTAATGAAAAACTGTTTTTT. It translates to CAVAVVPNEKLFF.

The chain joins TRBV18 to TRBJ2-7; no definite D call. Trimming removed 3 bases from V and 6 bases from J, with 9 bases in between. The germline V gene encodes CDR1 KGHSH and CDR2 LQKENI. The CDR3 has 12 residues. The CDR3 nucleotides read TGTGCCAGCTCACCTGCTGGCCTCGAGCAGTACTTC. It yields the protein CASSPAGLEQYF.